What follows is one T cell receptor (beta chain) and its context. V was trimmed by 0 bases and J by 7 bases, leaving 11 bases between them. The CDR3 is 13 amino acids. The V gene's germline CDR1 is SGDLS and CDR2 YYNGEE. This sample was included in a study of PD-L1 blockade in urothelial cancer. On the study more broadly: Patients went on atezolizumab in the mid-2010s, receiving 1,200 mg intravenously every 3 weeks. Patients' histories included 0 to 3 prior chemotherapy regimens. Analyses were performed on blood at 3 weeks after treatment start (the second dose) and at 6 weeks. Median T cell yield from blood was 120,000 to 150,000.

Repertoires were generated with immunoSEQ multiplex PCR, while TCRdb's copy carries only in-frame clones and drops some. The sample lists 70,000 to 90,000 clones, 82% occurring once. This sequence originates from a man between 65 and 85 years old with urothelial cancer. This chain links TRBV9 with TRBJ2-7, with D hard to call. This specimen consisted of PBMCs, obtained around atezolizumab (anti-PD-L1) treatment. The CDR3 DNA reads TGTGCCAGCAGCGTAGATCCGGGTACAGAGCAGTACTTC. Protein: CASSVDPGTEQYF.